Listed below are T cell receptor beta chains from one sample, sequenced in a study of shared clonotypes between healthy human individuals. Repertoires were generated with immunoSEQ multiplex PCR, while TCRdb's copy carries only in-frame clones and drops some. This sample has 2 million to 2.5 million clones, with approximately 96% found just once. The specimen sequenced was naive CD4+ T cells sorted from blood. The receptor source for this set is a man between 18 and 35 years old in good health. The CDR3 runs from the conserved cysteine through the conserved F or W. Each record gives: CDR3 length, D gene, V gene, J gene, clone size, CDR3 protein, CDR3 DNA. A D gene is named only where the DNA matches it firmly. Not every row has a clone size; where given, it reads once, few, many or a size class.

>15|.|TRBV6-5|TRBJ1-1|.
CASSYLPPGDTEAFF
TGTGCCAGCAGTTACCTCCCCCCAGGGGACACTGAAGCTTTCTTT
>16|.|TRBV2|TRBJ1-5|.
CASSGAGPYSNQPQHF
TGTGCCAGCAGTGGGGCAGGGCCTTATAGCAATCAGCCCCAGCATTTT
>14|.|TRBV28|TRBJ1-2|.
CASTRGGKDYGYTF
TGTGCCAGCACCCGGGGAGGGAAGGACTATGGCTACACCTTC
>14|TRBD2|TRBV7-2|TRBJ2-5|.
CASSWAGGQETQYF
TGTGCCAGCAGCTGGGCGGGAGGGCAAGAGACCCAGTACTTC
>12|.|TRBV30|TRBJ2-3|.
CAWSKGLDTQYF
TGTGCCTGGAGTAAGGGGCTGGATACGCAGTATTTT
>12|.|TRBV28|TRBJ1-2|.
CASSLQSTGYTF
TGTGCCAGCAGTTTACAGTCCACTGGCTACACCTTC
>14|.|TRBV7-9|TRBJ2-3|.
CASSLASGTDTQYF
TGTGCCAGCAGCTTAGCAAGCGGCACAGATACGCAGTATTTT
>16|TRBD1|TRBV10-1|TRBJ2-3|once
CASSPGTGAPTDTQYF
TGCGCCAGCAGTCCCGGGACAGGGGCGCCCACAGATACGCAGTATTTT
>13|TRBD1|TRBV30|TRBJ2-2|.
CAWCGQGAGELFF
TGTGCCTGGTGCGGACAGGGGGCCGGGGAGCTGTTTTTT
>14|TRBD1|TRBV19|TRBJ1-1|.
CASSMRTGNTEAFF
TGTGCCAGTAGTATGAGGACAGGGAACACTGAAGCTTTCTTT
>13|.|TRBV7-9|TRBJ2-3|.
CASSLEDLVTQYF
TGTGCCAGCAGCTTAGAAGATTTGGTCACGCAGTATTTT
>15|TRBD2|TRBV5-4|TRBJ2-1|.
CASSLGTSAYNEQFF
TGTGCCAGCAGCTTGGGGACTAGCGCTTACAATGAGCAGTTCTTC
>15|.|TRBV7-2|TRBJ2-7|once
CASSFDRDRYNEQYF
TGTGCCAGCAGCTTTGACCGAGATAGATACAACGAGCAGTACTTC
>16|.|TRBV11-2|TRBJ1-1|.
CASSPTSPRGATEAFF
TGTGCCAGCAGCCCCACCTCACCTCGGGGGGCCACTGAAGCTTTCTTT
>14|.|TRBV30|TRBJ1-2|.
CAWTPGGGSYGYTF
TGTGCCTGGACTCCTGGGGGGGGCTCATATGGCTACACCTTC
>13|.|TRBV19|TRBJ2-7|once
CASSIRDTYEQYF
TGTGCCAGTAGTATCCGGGACACCTACGAGCAGTACTTC
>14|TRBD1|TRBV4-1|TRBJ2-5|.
CASSRGQSQETQYF
TGCGCCAGCAGCCGGGGACAGAGCCAAGAGACCCAGTACTTC
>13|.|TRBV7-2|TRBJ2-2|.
CASSLEQGGELFF
TGTGCCAGCAGCTTAGAGCAGGGCGGGGAGCTGTTTTTT
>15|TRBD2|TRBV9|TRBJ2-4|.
CASSARLGEGNIQYF
TGTGCCAGCAGCGCGCGCCTGGGGGAGGGAAACATTCAGTACTTC
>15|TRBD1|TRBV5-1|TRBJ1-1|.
CASSLAKDRAERAFF
TGCGCCAGCAGCTTGGCCAAGGACAGGGCGGAACGGGCTTTCTTT
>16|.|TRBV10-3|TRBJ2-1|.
CAIKFSEAEAFGEQFF
TGTGCCATCAAATTTTCCGAGGCCGAGGCTTTCGGTGAGCAGTTCTTC
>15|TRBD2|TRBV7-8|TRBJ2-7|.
CASSLEAGGSYEQYF
TGTGCCAGCAGCTTAGAAGCGGGAGGGTCCTACGAGCAGTACTTC
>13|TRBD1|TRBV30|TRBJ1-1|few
CAWSLAGGTEAFF
TGTGCCTGGAGTCTTGCAGGGGGCACTGAAGCTTTCTTT
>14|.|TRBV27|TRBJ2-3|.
CASSTLLAPDTQYF
TGTGCCAGCAGCACCCTCTTAGCGCCAGATACGCAGTATTTT
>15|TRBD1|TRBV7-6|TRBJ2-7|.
CASSREPGQGHEQYF
TGTGCCAGCAGCCGTGAGCCGGGACAGGGCCACGAGCAGTACTTC
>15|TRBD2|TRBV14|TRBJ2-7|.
CASSPLAGGAYEQYF
TGTGCCAGCAGCCCTCTAGCGGGGGGAGCCTACGAGCAGTACTTC
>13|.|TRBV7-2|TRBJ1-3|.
CASSFLGSNTIYF
TGTGCCAGCAGCTTTTTGGGTTCAAACACCATATATTTT
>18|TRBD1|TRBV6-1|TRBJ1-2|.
CASSVVVSTTGETYGYTF
TGTGCCAGCAGTGTTGTTGTGAGTACGACAGGGGAAACCTATGGCTACACCTTC
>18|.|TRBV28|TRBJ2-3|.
CASSLWDLRGGPTDTQYF
TGTGCCAGCAGTTTATGGGACCTGAGGGGGGGGCCCACAGATACGCAGTATTTT
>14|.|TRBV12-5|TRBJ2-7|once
CASGASGSGYEQYF
TGTGCTAGTGGTGCCTCGGGGTCCGGCTACGAGCAGTACTTC
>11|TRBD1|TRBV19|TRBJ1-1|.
CASNDRGRAFF
TGTGCCAGTAATGACAGGGGGAGAGCTTTCTTT
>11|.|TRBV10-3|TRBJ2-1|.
CAISDVGEQFF
TGTGCCATCAGTGATGTGGGTGAGCAGTTCTTC
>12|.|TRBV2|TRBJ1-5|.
CASSPSWQPQHF
TGTGCCAGCAGTCCCAGTTGGCAGCCCCAGCATTTT
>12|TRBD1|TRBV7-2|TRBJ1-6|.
CASSLDRGTLHF
TGTGCCAGCAGCTTGGACAGGGGAACCCTCCACTTT
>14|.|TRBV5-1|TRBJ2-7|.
CASSLERGSYEQYF
TGCGCCAGCAGCTTGGAACGTGGCTCCTACGAGCAGTACTTC
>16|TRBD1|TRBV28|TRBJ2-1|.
CASSAPGTGPYNEQFF
TGTGCCAGCAGTGCGCCCGGGACAGGGCCCTACAATGAGCAGTTCTTC
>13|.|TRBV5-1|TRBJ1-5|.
CASSLGVDQPQHF
TGCGCCAGCAGCTTGGGAGTGGATCAGCCCCAGCATTTT
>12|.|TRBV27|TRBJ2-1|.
CASSLDLNEQFF
TGTGCCAGCAGTTTGGATCTCAATGAGCAGTTCTTC
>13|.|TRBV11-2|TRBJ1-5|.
CASSLAQYQPQHF
TGTGCCAGCAGCTTAGCACAGTATCAGCCCCAGCATTTT
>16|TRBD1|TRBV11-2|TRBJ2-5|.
CASSLEGRQGAETQYF
TGTGCCAGCAGCTTAGAGGGGCGACAGGGTGCAGAGACCCAGTACTTC
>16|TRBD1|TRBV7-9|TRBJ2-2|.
CASSLGDRGDTGELFF
TGTGCCAGCAGCTTAGGAGACAGGGGTGACACCGGGGAGCTGTTTTTT
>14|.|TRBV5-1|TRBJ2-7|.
CASSPGDNPYEQYF
TGCGCCAGCAGTCCCGGGGACAACCCCTACGAGCAGTACTTC
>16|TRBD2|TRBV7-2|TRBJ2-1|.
CASSLSQLAGVNEQFF
TGTGCCAGCAGCTTATCCCAACTAGCGGGAGTCAATGAGCAGTTCTTC
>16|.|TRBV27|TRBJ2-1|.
CASNRQGPSSYNEQFF
TGTGCCAGCAACCGCCAGGGTCCGAGCTCCTACAATGAGCAGTTCTTC
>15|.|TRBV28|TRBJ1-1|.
CASSAQPRGNTEAFF
TGTGCCAGCAGTGCCCAACCCAGGGGGAACACTGAAGCTTTCTTT
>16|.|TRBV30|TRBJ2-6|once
CAWSVRRYSGANVLTF
TGTGCCTGGAGTGTACGCCGTTACTCTGGGGCCAACGTCCTGACTTTC
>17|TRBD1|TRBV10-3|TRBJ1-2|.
CAISESGGVLSSYGYTF
TGTGCCATCAGTGAATCAGGGGGCGTACTTAGCTCCTATGGCTACACCTTC
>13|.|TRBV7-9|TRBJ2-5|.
CASSPPAEWTQYF
TGTGCCAGCAGCCCACCAGCGGAGTGGACCCAGTACTTC
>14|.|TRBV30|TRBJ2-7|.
CAWSVTGFSYEQYF
TGTGCCTGGAGTGTGACCGGATTCTCCTACGAGCAGTACTTC
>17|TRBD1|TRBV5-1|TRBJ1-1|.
CASSLGDRGGFLTEAFF
TGCGCCAGCAGCTTGGGGGACAGGGGCGGTTTCCTCACTGAAGCTTTCTTT
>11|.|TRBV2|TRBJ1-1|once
CACRVNTEAFF
TGTGCCTGCAGGGTGAACACTGAAGCTTTCTTT
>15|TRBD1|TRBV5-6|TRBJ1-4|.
CASSLGWAGGEKLFF
TGTGCCAGCAGCTTGGGTTGGGCAGGGGGTGAAAAACTGTTTTTT
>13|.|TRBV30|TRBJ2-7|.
CAWNEQALYEQYF
TGTGCCTGGAATGAACAGGCACTCTACGAGCAGTACTTC